One and the same sample provided the 20 T cell receptor beta chains below, sequenced in a study of early T cells in non-severe SARS-CoV-2 infection. MiXCR, applied by TCRdb to the 5' RACE reads, yields one record per CDR3 protein. The sample has 35,000 to 45,000 distinct CDR3 sequences; about 7.4% are singletons. Sequenced here: whole blood, sampled at baseline. The receptors stem from an adult who was a healthcare worker with PCR-confirmed SARS-CoV-2 infection or an uninfected control (not recorded which).

A few counts support this clonotype. The chain links TRBV21-1 to TRBJ1-1; the table calls TRBD1, which could not be checked here. TRBV21-1 counts as a pseudogene. This CDR3 spans 14 amino acids. The CDR3, as DNA: TGTGCCAGCAGCACGGACACCGAGAACACTGAAGCTTTCTTT. Translating gives CASSTDTENTEAFF.

The rearrangement links TRBV11-2 to TRBJ1-2; D might be TRBD1 (6 bases). Germline-derived CDR1 and CDR2 are SGHAT and FQNNGV. This CDR3 spans 12 amino acids. Trimming removed 6 bases from V and 8 bases from J, with 13 bases in between. The CDR3 here is CASSKQGVGYTF. CDR3 bases: TGTGCCAGCAGTAAACAGGGCGTCGGCTACACCTTC. Full variable domain (missing parts from reference TRBV11-2 and TRBJ1-2): EAGVAQSPRYKIIEKRQSVAFWCNPISGHATLYWYQQILGQGPKLLIQFQNNGVVDDSQLPKDRFSAERLKGVDSTLKIQPAKLEDSAVYLCASSKQGVGYTFGSGTRLTVV.

In this sample, this clonotype turned up many times. V is TRBV5-4 and J is TRBJ2-7; the D is unclear. Germline V gene sequence: CDR1 SGHNT, CDR2 YYREEE (reference sequence). This CDR3 contains 14 residues. V gave up 0 bases and J gave up 4 bases, with 11 bases separating them. CDR3 coding DNA: TGTGCCAGCAGCTTGGAGGGTTCGGCGTACGAGCAGTACTTC. This codes for CASSLEGSAYEQYF.

The table lists this clonotype with many counts. This chain links TRBV7-2 with TRBJ2-1; D perhaps matches TRBD2 (6 bases). Germline V gene data show CDR1 as SGHTA and CDR2 as FQGNSA. Trimming cost V 4 bases and J 4 bases, with 14 bases left between them. This CDR3 region has 15 residues. The CDR3, as DNA: TGTGCCAGCAGCTCGCTAGGGACTGCATACAATGAGCAGTTCTTC. Amino acid sequence: CASSSLGTAYNEQFF.

This clonotype was picked up many times. This rearrangement joins TRBV5-4 to TRBJ1-1; D ambiguous. Germline V gene data show CDR1 as SGHNT and CDR2 as YYREEE (reference sequence). The V gene lost 3 bases and the J gene lost 0 bases, with 3 bases spanning the gap. The CDR3 length is 12 residues. The CDR3 DNA is TGTGCCAGCAGCTCTATGAACACTGAAGCTTTCTTT. Its protein product is CASSSMNTEAFF.

This clonotype was counted many times. The V and J genes are TRBV24-1 and TRBJ2-3; D possibly matches TRBD1 or TRBD2 (5 bases each). Germline CDR1 is KGHDR and CDR2 is SFDVKD. This CDR3 has 17 amino acids. Trimming removed 1 base at V and 4 bases at J, with 17 bases between. In DNA, the CDR3 is TGTGCCACCAGTGATTTACCGGGGCTTGGTAGAGCAGATACGCAGTATTTT. Translation: CATSDLPGLGRADTQYF.

This clonotype occurred a few times. The CDR3 DNA reads TGTGCCAGCAGCGGAGGGACGGAGAACACCGGGGAGCTGTTTTTT. This sequence encodes CASSGGTENTGELFF. The chain employs TRBV7-9 and TRBJ2-2; D is possibly TRBD2 (6 bases). The CDR3 length is 15 residues. The ends were cut back, 5 bases at V and 1 base at J, with 11 bases in the middle. In germline, CDR1 is SEHNR, CDR2 FQNEAQ (reference sequence).

This clonotype was seen a few times. This chain links TRBV7-6 with TRBJ2-1; 7 positions match TRBD1. CDR3 length: 14 amino acids. Germline CDR1 reads SGHVS; CDR2 reads FNYEAQ. Trimming took 1 base from V and 14 from J; bases not matched to a gene: 11. The CDR3 here is CASSLGLGDSIKFF. As DNA, the CDR3 is TGTGCCAGCAGCTTAGGACTTGGGGACAGTATCAAGTTCTTC.

This clonotype appeared many times. V is TRBV20-1 and J is TRBJ2-3; no clear D. Trimming stripped 1 base from V and 0 bases from J, with 5 bases between. The CDR3 totals 13 residues. Germline values: CDR1 DFQATT, CDR2 SNEGSKA (reference sequence). The CDR3 sequence: CSARAESTDTQYF. The DNA for the CDR3 is TGCAGTGCTAGAGCGGAGAGCACAGATACGCAGTATTTT.

This clonotype showed up many times. The rearrangement joins TRBV19 to TRBJ1-5, with 7 bases matching TRBD1. V shed 4 bases, J shed 0 bases, and the junction held 6 bases outside the gene matches. The CDR3 has 16 amino acids. CDR1 is LNHDA, CDR2 SQIVND, per germline (reference sequence). CDR3 region: CASSTPGQLSNQPQHF. The CDR3 bases are TGTGCCAGTAGTACACCGGGACAGCTTAGCAATCAGCCCCAGCATTTT.

This clonotype was seen repeatedly, ten times or more. The V gene is TRBV6-4, the J gene TRBJ2-3; 9 bases are a match to TRBD1. From germline, CDR1 is MRHNA and CDR2 SNTAGT. The CDR3 sequence is 14 residues long. Trimming took 4 bases from V and 1 from J; bases not matched to a gene: 0. The CDR3, as DNA: TGTGCCAGCAGTGGGACAGGGGGCACAGATACGCAGTATTTT. Translating gives CASSGTGGTDTQYF.

This clonotype came up many times. The chain carries TRBV11-2 and TRBJ2-7; D could derive from TRBD1 or TRBD2 (5 bases each). The CDR3 contains 16 residues. The germline V gene encodes CDR1 SGHAT and CDR2 FQNNGV. V lost 5 bases and J lost 6, with 23 bases in between. CDR3: CASSRSYTGTIGEQYF. CDR3 coding DNA: TGTGCCAGCAGCCGCTCATACACTGGGACCATAGGCGAGCAGTACTTC.

This clonotype was counted at least ten times. The chain carries TRBV20-1 and TRBJ1-3; no reliable D call. Between the trimmed V and J ends, which lost 5 bases and 5 bases, there was a span of 19 bases. CDR3 length equals 15 residues. Per germline, CDR1 DFQATT and CDR2 SNEGSKA (reference sequence). The CDR3 DNA reads TGCAGTGCTGCCCCCGCGCGCCGCGGGCGAAACACCATATATTTT. It specifies CSAAPARRGRNTIYF.

J is TRBJ2-7 and V is TRBV18; no firm D call. This CDR3 comprises 14 residues. The germline V and J ends were trimmed by 0 bases and 1 base, with 7 bases remaining between them. Germline loops: CDR1 KGHSH, CDR2 LQKENI. Here the CDR3 DNA reads TGTGCCAGCTCACCACCGGCGGATTCCTACGAGCAGTACTTC. Encoded protein: CASSPPADSYEQYF.

The chain combines TRBV29-1 with TRBJ2-1, with TRBD2 matching 9 bases. Germline loops: CDR1 SQVTM, CDR2 ANQGSEA. This CDR3 contains 15 residues. After removal of 0 bases from V and 3 bases from J, the junction contained 3 bases not matched to a gene. The CDR3 DNA sequence: TGCAGCGTTGAAGATGGGCGGGGGGGCTACAATGAGCAGTTCTTC. Translated: CSVEDGRGGYNEQFF.

This clonotype was observed many times. The genes are TRBV5-1 and TRBJ1-6; no clear D. The germline V gene has CDR1 SGHRS and CDR2 YFSETQ. The CDR3 consists of 12 residues. V gave up 0 bases and J gave up 7 bases, with 2 bases separating them. CDR3 DNA: TGCGCCAGCAGCTTGGAAAATTCACCCCTCCACTTT. Translated: CASSLENSPLHF. Variable domain in full (rest from reference TRBV5-1 and TRBJ1-6): KAGVTQTPRYLIKTRGQQVTLSCSPISGHRSVSWYQQTPGQGLQFLFEYFSETQRNKGNFPGRFSGRQFSNSRSEMNVSTLELGDSALYLCASSLENSPLHFGNGTRLTVT.

This clonotype has just a few counts. The V gene is TRBV6-5, the J gene TRBJ2-2, with 16 nucleotides matching TRBD2. The CDR3 runs to 17 residues. The junction had 11 bases not matched to a gene; V was cut back by 7 bases and J by 9 bases. The germline CDR1 and CDR2 sequences are MNHEY and SVGAGI. CDR3 bases: TGTGCCAGCACCAACACGGGACTAGCGGGGGGGCCCAGGGAGCTGTTTTTT. Protein: CASTNTGLAGGPRELFF.

Only a few counts were recorded for this clonotype. This sequence joins TRBV5-1 and TRBJ2-7, with 10 bases identical to TRBD1. The CDR3 contains 14 residues. CDR1 SGHRS and CDR2 YFSETQ come from the germline V gene. V shed 5 bases and J 6 bases; nucleotides not matched to a gene: 8. CDR3 sequence reads: CASRSGTGASEQYF. CDR3 nucleotide sequence: TGCGCCAGCAGGTCCGGGACAGGGGCATCCGAGCAGTACTTC.

This clonotype was seen more than once but under ten times. V and J are TRBV6-1 and TRBJ2-7, with D unclear. Germline CDR1 is MNHNS and CDR2 is SASEGT. This CDR3 is built from 13 residues. The V and J ends lost 6 bases and 4 bases respectively, with 13 bases between them. CDR3 in amino acids: CASSPKTDYEQYF. The CDR3, as DNA: TGTGCCAGCAGCCCTAAAACAGATTACGAGCAGTACTTC.

This clonotype was seen many times. The chain recombines TRBV6-7 with TRBJ2-7; D might be TRBD2 (6 bases). TRBV6-7 is filed as an ORF, its function uncertain. Trimming cost V 0 bases and J 6 bases, with 15 bases left between them. The CDR3 covers 15 residues. The CDR3 DNA follows: TGTGCCAGCAGTTACTCGCGCCCCTCCGGGGGCGAGCAGTACTTC. Residues: CASSYSRPSGGEQYF.